The present entry profiles one TCR beta chain with its context. Germline V gene lookup returns CDR1 LGHNA and CDR2 YNFKEQ. V shed 1 base, J shed 5 bases, and the junction held 9 bases outside the gene matches. The CDR3 extends over 16 amino acids. These data originate in a study of technical replicates of blood from a handful of donors. Sequencing was performed with immunoSEQ multiplex PCR; in TCRdb, only in-frame clones are kept and a portion is missing. Among 60,000 to 80,000 clones listed, 85% to 95% were seen once. Sequenced: T cells isolated from PBMCs. The chain carries TRBV4-2 and TRBJ2-3; 7 bases line up with TRBD2. This clonotype was sampled from a human donor in good health. This chain's CDR3 is CASSQGSGGGQDTQYF. DNA of the CDR3: TGTGCCAGCAGCCAAGGGTCGGGGGGAGGTCAAGATACGCAGTATTTT.